This T cell receptor (beta chain) was sequenced in a study of T cell changes during pregnancy in multiple sclerosis (dated by TCRdb to between 2017 and 2020). In the study overall: In women with multiple sclerosis, the researchers looked at how the T cell repertoire shifted as pregnancy progressed.

Library generation was performed with the immunoSEQ multiplex PCR assay. TCRdb re-hosts the immuneACCESS table, in-frame sequences only. Its copies lack some clones; in the studies checked, an unresolved V gene accounts for under half of them, and the cause for the rest is not known. In all, the sample holds 40,000 to 45,000 clones, and approximately 91% of those were seen once. The top ten hold roughly 0.5% of the sample. Taken from cysteine to phenylalanine, the CDR3 has 17 residues. Here the CDR3 DNA is all that survives: 51 bases in frame from base 1. Trimmed from V: 0 bases; trimmed from J: 3 bases; junction bases lacking a gene match: 8. CDR1 MGHRA and CDR2 YSYEKL were looked up in the germline V gene. Turning to this clone: The antigen this receptor binds is unknown. The record has no base qualities; no much larger clone is one base away.

The sequence derives from a female donor in good health, enrolled as a control in a pregnancy study. This material consisted of CD4+ T cells from peripheral blood mononuclear cells, taken in the second trimester of pregnancy. The chain uses TRBV4-1 and TRBJ2-3, with TRBD2 identical over 8 junction bases. The DNA sequence reads TGCGCCAGCAGCCAAGACGGGGGGGAGGGCCCGACAGATACGCAGTATTTT. Its protein reads: CASSQDGGEGPTDTQYF.